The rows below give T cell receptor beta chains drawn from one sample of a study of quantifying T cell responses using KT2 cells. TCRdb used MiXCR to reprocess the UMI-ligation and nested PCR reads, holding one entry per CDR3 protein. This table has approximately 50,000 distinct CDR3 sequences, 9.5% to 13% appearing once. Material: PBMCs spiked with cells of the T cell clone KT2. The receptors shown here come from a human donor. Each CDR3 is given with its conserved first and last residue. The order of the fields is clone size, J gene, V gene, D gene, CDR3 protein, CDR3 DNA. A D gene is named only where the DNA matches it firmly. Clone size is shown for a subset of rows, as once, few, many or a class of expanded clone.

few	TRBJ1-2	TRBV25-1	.	CASSASIYGYTF	TGTGCCAGCAGTGCAAGCATCTATGGCTACACCTTC
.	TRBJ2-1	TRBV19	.	CASSPSGGSYNEQFF	TGTGCCAGTAGTCCCTCTGGGGGCTCCTACAATGAGCAGTTCTTC
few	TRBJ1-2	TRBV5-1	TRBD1	CASSLEWTGGANGYTF	TGCGCCAGCAGCCTAGAATGGACAGGGGGCGCGAATGGCTACACCTTC
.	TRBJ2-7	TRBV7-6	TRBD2	CASSPQGLAGGPYEQYF	TGTGCCAGCAGCCCCCAGGGACTAGCGGGAGGGCCCTACGAGCAGTACTTC
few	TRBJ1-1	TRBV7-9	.	CASTSTEAFF	TGTGCCAGCACAAGCACTGAAGCTTTCTTT
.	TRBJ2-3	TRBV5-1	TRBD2	CASSLAGGTYTDTQYF	TGCGCCAGCAGCTTGGCGGGGGGGACCTACACAGATACGCAGTATTTT
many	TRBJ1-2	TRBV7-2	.	CASSPDRSANYGYTF	TGTGCCAGCAGTCCTGACAGAAGTGCTAACTATGGCTACACCTTC
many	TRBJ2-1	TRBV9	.	CASSVVPAHNEQFF	TGTGCCAGCAGCGTAGTCCCAGCCCACAATGAGCAGTTCTTC
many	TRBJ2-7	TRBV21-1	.	CASSNLSRDRGYEQYF	TGTGCCAGCAGCAACTTGTCCCGGGACAGGGGCTACGAGCAGTACTTC
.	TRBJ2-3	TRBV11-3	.	CASSSRRDKSTDTQYF	TGTGCCAGCAGCTCAAGACGGGACAAGAGCACAGATACGCAGTATTTT
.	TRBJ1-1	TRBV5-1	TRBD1	CASSSLTGGKEAFF	TGCGCCAGCAGCTCCCTCACAGGGGGCAAGGAAGCTTTCTTT
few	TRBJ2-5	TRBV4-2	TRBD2	CASSQDSGGGKQETQYF	TGTGCCAGCAGCCAAGATTCGGGGGGGGGGAAGCAAGAGACCCAGTACTTC
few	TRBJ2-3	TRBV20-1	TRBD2	CSARDLAGGGYF	TGCAGTGCTAGAGATCTGGCGGGGGGTGGGTATTTT
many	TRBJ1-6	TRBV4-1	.	CASSQVRGSPLHF	TGCGCCAGCAGCCAAGTCAGGGGCTCACCCCTCCACTTT
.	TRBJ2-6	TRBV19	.	CASSIEKGGRLTGANVLTF	TGTGCCAGTAGTATAGAGAAGGGGGGGCGCCTGACTGGGGCCAACGTCCTGACTTTC
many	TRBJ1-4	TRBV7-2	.	CASSLGRGRLQGGGEKLFF	TGTGCCAGCAGCTTAGGAAGGGGCCGTTTACAGGGTGGCGGTGAAAAACTGTTTTTT
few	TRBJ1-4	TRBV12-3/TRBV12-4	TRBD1	CASSLGTVAEKLFF	TGTGCCAGCAGTTTGGGGACAGTGGCTGAAAAACTGTTTTTT
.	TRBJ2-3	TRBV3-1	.	CASSQATEATDTQYF	TGTGCCAGCAGCCAAGCGACAGAAGCCACAGATACGCAGTATTTT
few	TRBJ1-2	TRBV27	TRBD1	CASSPSPGQGGYTF	TGTGCCAGCAGTCCCTCACCGGGACAGGGTGGCTACACCTTC
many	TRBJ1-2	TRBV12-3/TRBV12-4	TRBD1	CASSPGTATNYGYTF	TGTGCCAGCAGCCCCGGGACAGCGACCAACTATGGCTACACCTTC
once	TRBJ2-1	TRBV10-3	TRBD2	CAISEPGLAGGEQFF	TGTGCCATCAGTGAGCCCGGGTTAGCGGGAGGTGAGCAGTTCTTC
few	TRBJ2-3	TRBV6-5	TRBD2	CASSSQFMTSGTRDTQYF	TGTGCCAGCAGTTCCCAGTTCATGACTAGCGGTACGAGGGATACGCAGTATTTT
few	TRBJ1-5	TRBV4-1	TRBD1	CASSQEDRANQPQHF	TGCGCCAGCAGCCAAGAGGACAGGGCAAATCAGCCCCAGCATTTT
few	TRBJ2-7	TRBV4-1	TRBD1	CASSLSTGQGSYEQYF	TGCGCCAGCAGCCTCTCCACCGGACAGGGGTCCTACGAGCAGTACTTC
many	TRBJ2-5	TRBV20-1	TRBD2	CSALTSIETQYF	TGCAGTGCCCTGACTAGCATCGAGACCCAGTACTTC
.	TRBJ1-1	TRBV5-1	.	CASSQREPGMGGTEAFF	TGCGCCAGCAGCCAACGGGAACCAGGGATGGGCGGCACTGAAGCTTTCTTT
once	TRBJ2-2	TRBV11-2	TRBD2	CAGSLIAGRTGELFF	TGTGCCGGCAGCTTGATAGCGGGACGGACCGGGGAGCTGTTTTTT
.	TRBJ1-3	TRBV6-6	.	CASSYGTTGNTIYF	TGTGCCAGCAGTTACGGGACAACTGGAAACACCATATATTTT
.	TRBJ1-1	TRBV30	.	CAWSVGDRAFF	TGTGCCTGGAGTGTGGGGGACCGAGCTTTCTTT
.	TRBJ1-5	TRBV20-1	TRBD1	CSARDPPGQGDLYYSNQPQHF	TGCAGTGCTAGAGATCCCCCCGGACAGGGCGACCTTTACTATAGCAATCAGCCCCAGCATTTT
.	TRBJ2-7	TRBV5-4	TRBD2	CASSLTSGRPSSDEQYF	TGTGCCAGCAGCTTGACTAGCGGGCGCCCTTCTTCCGACGAGCAGTACTTC
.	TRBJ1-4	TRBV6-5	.	CASSYGNREDEKLFF	TGTGCCAGCAGTTACGGGAACAGGGAGGACGAAAAACTGTTTTTT
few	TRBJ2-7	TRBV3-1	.	CASSHLAGERISYEQYF	TGTGCCAGCAGCCATTTGGCGGGCGAGCGGATCTCCTACGAGCAGTACTTC
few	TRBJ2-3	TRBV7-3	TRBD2	CASSKTSGSGTDTQYF	TGTGCCAGCAGCAAGACTAGCGGGAGCGGCACAGATACGCAGTATTTT
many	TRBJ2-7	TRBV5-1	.	CASSLHNTYEQYF	TGCGCCAGCAGCCTACATAACACCTACGAGCAGTACTTC
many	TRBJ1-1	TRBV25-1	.	CASSSSALNTEAFF	TGTGCCAGCAGCTCCTCTGCGTTGAACACTGAAGCTTTCTTT
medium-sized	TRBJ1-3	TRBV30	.	CAWSRPPENTIYF	TGTGCCTGGAGCCGACCGCCGGAAAACACCATATATTTT
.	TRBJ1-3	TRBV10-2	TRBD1	CATPTGLTGNTIYF	TGCGCCACCCCGACAGGGCTGACCGGAAACACCATATATTTT
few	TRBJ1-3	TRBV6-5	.	CASSPRRSDTIYF	TGTGCCAGCAGTCCTAGGAGGTCAGACACCATATATTTT
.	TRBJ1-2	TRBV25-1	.	CASRGLGYGYTF	TGTGCCAGCAGGGGACTTGGCTATGGCTACACCTTC
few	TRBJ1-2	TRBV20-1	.	CSARDPGEGRYTF	TGCAGTGCTAGAGATCCCGGGGAGGGGCGCTACACCTTC
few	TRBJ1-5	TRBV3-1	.	CASSPGRGQPQHF	TGTGCCAGCAGCCCGGGGCGCGGGCAGCCCCAGCATTTT
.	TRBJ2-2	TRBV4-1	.	CASSQVSGVAGELFF	TGCGCCAGCAGCCAGGTCTCCGGGGTAGCCGGGGAGCTGTTTTTT
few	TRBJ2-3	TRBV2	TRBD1	CASSGPGQSTDTQYF	TGTGCCAGCAGTGGACCGGGACAGAGCACAGATACGCAGTATTTT
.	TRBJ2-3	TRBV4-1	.	CASSQGGLGGARDTQYF	TGCGCCAGCAGCCAAGGGGGTCTTGGAGGGGCGCGAGATACGCAGTATTTT
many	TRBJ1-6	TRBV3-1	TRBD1	CASSQEEGGQGNSPLHF	TGTGCCAGCAGCCAAGAGGAGGGGGGACAGGGGAATTCACCCCTCCACTTT
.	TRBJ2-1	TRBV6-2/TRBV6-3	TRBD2	CASSISGNNEQFF	TGTGCCAGCAGTATCAGCGGGAACAATGAGCAGTTCTTC